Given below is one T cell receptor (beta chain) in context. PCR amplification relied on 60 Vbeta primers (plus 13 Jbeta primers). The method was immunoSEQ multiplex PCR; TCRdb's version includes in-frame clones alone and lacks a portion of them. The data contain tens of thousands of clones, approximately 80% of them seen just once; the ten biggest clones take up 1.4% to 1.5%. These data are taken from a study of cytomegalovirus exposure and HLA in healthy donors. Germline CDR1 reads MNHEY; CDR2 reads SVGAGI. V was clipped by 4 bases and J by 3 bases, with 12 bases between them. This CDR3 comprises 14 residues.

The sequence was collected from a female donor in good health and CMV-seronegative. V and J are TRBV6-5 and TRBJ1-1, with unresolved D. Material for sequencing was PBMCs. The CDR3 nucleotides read TGTGCCAGCAGTTCCTCCCCCGGTGACACTGAAGCTTTCTTT. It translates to CASSSSPGDTEAFF.